The 10 T cell receptor beta chains below come from one sample, sequenced in a study of beta chain features in type 1 diabetes. The whole isolated RNA underwent reverse transcription, so sequencing captured expressed TCRB transcripts. The table came from immunoSEQ multiplex PCR; TCRdb's copy has only in-frame clones and leaves some out. The table lists approximately 150,000 clones, less than 9.5% of them singletons, with about 2.5% in the top ten. The sample was central memory CD4+ T cells from blood. These receptors came from a woman aged 18-29 years in good health.

This clone was observed a few times. This chain's CDR3 is CASSFAGDTGELFF. The CDR3 coding sequence is TGCGCCAGCAGCTTCGCAGGGGACACCGGGGAGCTGTTTTTT. The rearrangement uses TRBV5-1 and TRBJ2-2, with D perhaps matching TRBD1 (6 bases). V gave up 2 bases and J gave up 3 bases, with 8 bases separating them. The V gene's germline CDR1 is SGHRS and CDR2 YFSETQ. The CDR3 runs 14 residues.

This clone was observed a handful of times. V usage is TRBV11-3 and J usage is TRBJ1-1; no reliable D call. The CDR3 length is 14 residues. Trimming pared 5 bases from V and 7 bases from J, leaving 17 bases between. Germline lookup yields CDR1 SGHNT and CDR2 YENEEA. The CDR3 nucleotides are TGTGCCAGCAGCCATTACAGAGTAACCAATGAAGCTTTCTTT. It encodes CASSHYRVTNEAFF.

This clone was observed a few times. The chain carries TRBV30 and TRBJ1-1, with 8 bases identical to TRBD1. The CDR3 runs 14 residues. Unmatched junction bases numbered 11, after V lost 4 bases and J lost 7 bases. Germline lookup yields CDR1 GTSNPN and CDR2 SVGIG (reference sequence). This chain's CDR3 is CAWKPGGLWGEAFF. The CDR3 coding sequence is TGTGCCTGGAAACCAGGGGGCTTGTGGGGTGAAGCTTTCTTT.

This clone was detected a few times. The CDR3, as DNA: TGTGCCAGCAGTGCCCGGGACAGGGGGGACACCGGCAATGAGCAGTTCTTC. Translating gives CASSARDRGDTGNEQFF. V is TRBV6-1 and J is TRBJ2-1, with TRBD1 identical over 11 bases. Germline V CDR1 and CDR2: MNHNS, SASEGT. Trimming cost V 4 bases and J 6 bases; bases outside gene matches: 11. This CDR3 contains 17 residues.

The rearrangement links TRBV4-1 to TRBJ2-3, with a possible D match to TRBD2 (6 bases). CDR3 length: 15 residues. Germline V CDR1 and CDR2: MGHRA, YSYEKL. The ends were cut back, 1 base at V and 1 base at J, with 9 bases in the middle. The CDR3 DNA is TGCGCCAGCAGCCAAGCGGCTAGCGGCACAGATACGCAGTATTTT. Its translation: CASSQAASGTDTQYF.

The chain carries TRBV6-1 and TRBJ2-1; D remains ambiguous. Deletions cut 1 base from V and 6 bases from J, with 7 bases between. This CDR3 region has 13 residues. Germline-derived CDR1 and CDR2 are MNHNS and SASEGT. In DNA, the CDR3 is TGTGCCAGCAGTGAAGACAGATTCAATGAGCAGTTCTTC. Amino acids: CASSEDRFNEQFF.

On this clone itself: A junction boundary mismatches the germline segment, possibly from a read error. The chain links TRBV30 to TRBJ1-4; D ambiguous. CDR3 length equals 13 residues. Germline values: CDR1 GTSNPN, CDR2 SVGIG (reference sequence). For the CDR3, the DNA is TGTGCCTGGCGTGTTGCGGTTGGTGAAAAACTGTTTTTT. Protein: CAWRVAVGEKLFF.

The chain links TRBV5-1 to TRBJ2-3; a possible D gene is TRBD1 (6 bases). The germline gives CDR1 SGHRS, CDR2 YFSETQ. Trimming removed 2 bases from V and 6 bases from J, with 13 bases in between. There are 14 residues in the CDR3. As DNA, the CDR3 is TGCGCCAGCAGCTTAGGGCAGGGGTTGGATACGCAGTATTTT. Its protein product is CASSLGQGLDTQYF.

In this sample, this clone turned up a few times. The V call is TRBV2, the J call TRBJ2-5, with a weak D call TRBD2 (7 bases). CDR1 SNHLY and CDR2 FYNNEI come from the germline V gene. This CDR3 spans 13 amino acids. V lost 5 bases to trimming and J lost 2 bases, with 9 bases between them. The CDR3 here is CASSKGGQETQYF. For the CDR3, the DNA is TGTGCCAGCAGTAAGGGGGGGCAAGAGACCCAGTACTTC. The entire variable domain, with the rest obtained from reference TRBV2 and TRBJ2-5, is as follows: EPEVTQTPSHQVTQMGQEVILRCVPISNHLYFYWYRQILGQKVEFLVSFYNNEISEKSEIFDDQFSVERPDGSNFTLKIRSTKLEDSAMYFCASSKGGQETQYFGPGTRLLVL.

J is TRBJ1-6 and V is TRBV7-9; possible D gene TRBD1, 5 bases. Trimming took off 5 bases at V and 13 bases at J, with 18 bases between the two ends. The CDR3 runs to 14 residues. Germline CDR1 reads SEHNR; CDR2 reads FQNEAQ (reference sequence). The CDR3 is CASSPGTGVVPLHF. The CDR3 nucleotides read TGTGCCAGCAGCCCCGGGACGGGAGTGGTGCCCCTCCACTTT.